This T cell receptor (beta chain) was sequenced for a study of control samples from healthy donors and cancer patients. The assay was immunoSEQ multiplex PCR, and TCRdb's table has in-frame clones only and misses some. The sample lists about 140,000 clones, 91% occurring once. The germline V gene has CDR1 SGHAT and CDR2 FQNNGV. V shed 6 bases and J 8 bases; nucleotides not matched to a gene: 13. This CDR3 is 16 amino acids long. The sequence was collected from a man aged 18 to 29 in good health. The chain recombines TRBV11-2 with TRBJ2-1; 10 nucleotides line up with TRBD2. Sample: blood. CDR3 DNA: TGTGCCAGCAGTAGAAGTTCACAGCGGGGGGGTCATGAGCAGTTCTTC. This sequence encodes CASSRSSQRGGHEQFF.